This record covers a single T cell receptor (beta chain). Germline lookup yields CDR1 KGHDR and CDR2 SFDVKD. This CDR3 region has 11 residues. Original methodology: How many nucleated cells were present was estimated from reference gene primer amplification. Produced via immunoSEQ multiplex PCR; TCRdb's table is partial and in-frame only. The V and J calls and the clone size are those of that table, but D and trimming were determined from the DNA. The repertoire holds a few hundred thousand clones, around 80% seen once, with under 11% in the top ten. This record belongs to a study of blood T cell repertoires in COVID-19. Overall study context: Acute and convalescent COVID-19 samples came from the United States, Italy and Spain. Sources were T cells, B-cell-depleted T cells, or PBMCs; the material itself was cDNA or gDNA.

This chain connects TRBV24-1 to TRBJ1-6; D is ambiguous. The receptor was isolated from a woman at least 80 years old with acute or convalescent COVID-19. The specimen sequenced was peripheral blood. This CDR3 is CETWRKSPLHF. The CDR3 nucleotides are TGTGAGACCTGGCGGAAATCACCCCTCCACTTT.